This T cell receptor beta chain originates from a study of radiotherapy plus CTLA-4 blockade in lung cancer. The germline V gene has CDR1 SGDLS and CDR2 YYNGEE. J gave up 6 bases and V 4 bases, and 11 bases lay outside the gene matches. The CDR3 consists of 16 residues. Profiling relied on immunoSEQ multiplex PCR, and the TCRdb table lists in-frame clones only, not all of them. The sample contains some 100,000 clones, about 80% of which appear only once. The source was peripheral blood, collected from a patient treated with radiotherapy plus ipilimumab. The rearrangement joins TRBV9 to TRBJ2-3; 10 nucleotides match TRBD2. This TCR was recovered from a human donor with non-small cell lung cancer that progressed on radiotherapy plus ipilimumab. CDR3 region: CASSRSGGEVGDTQYF. The DNA for the CDR3 is TGTGCCAGCAGCCGGAGCGGGGGGGAAGTCGGCGATACGCAGTATTTT.